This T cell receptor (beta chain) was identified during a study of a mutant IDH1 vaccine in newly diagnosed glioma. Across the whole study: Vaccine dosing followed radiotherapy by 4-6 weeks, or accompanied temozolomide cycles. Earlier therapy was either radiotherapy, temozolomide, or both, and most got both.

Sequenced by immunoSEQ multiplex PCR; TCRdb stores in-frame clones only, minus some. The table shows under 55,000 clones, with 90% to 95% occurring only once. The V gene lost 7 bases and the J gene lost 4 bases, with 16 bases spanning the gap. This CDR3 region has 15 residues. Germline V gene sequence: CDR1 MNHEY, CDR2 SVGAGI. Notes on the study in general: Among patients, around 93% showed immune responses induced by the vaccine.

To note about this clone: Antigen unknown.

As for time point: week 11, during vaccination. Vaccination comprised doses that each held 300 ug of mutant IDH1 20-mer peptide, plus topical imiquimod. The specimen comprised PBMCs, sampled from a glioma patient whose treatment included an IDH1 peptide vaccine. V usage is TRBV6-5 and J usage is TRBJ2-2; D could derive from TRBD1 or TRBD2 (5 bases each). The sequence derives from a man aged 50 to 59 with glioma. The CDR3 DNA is TGTGCCAGCACCTCCCCGGCAGGGACCACCGGGGAGCTGTTTTTT. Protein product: CASTSPAGTTGELFF.